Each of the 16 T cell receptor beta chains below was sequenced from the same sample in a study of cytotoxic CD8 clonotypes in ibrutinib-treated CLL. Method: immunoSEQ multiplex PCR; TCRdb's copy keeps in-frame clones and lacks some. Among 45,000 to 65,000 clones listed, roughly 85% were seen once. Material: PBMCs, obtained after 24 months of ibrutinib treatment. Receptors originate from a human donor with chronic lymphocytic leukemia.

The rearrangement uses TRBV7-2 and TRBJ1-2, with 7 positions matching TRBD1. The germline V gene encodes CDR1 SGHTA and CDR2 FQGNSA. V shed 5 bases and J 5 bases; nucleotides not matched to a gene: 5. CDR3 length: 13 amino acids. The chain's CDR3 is CASSQGGIYGYTF. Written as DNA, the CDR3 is TGTGCCAGCAGCCAGGGGGGCATATATGGCTACACCTTC.

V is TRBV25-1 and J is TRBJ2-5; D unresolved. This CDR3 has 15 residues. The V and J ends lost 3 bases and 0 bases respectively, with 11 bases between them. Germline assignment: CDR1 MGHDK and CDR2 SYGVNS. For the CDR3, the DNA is TGTGCCAGCAGTGATTTGGCTCAGTACCAAGAGACCCAGTACTTC. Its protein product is CASSDLAQYQETQYF.

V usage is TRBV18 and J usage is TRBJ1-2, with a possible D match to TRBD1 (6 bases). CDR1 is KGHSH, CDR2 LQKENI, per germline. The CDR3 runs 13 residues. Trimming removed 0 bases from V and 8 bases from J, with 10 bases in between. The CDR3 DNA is TGTGCCAGCTCACCACCGGGGGGCTACGGCTACACCTTC. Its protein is CASSPPGGYGYTF.

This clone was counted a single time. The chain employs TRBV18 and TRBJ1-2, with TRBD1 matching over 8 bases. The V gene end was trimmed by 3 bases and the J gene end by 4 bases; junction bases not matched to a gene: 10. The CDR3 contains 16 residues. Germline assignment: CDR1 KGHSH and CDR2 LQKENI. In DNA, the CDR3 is TGTGCCAGCTCACCGAAAACAGGGGGTAATAGCTATGGCTACACCTTC. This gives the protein CASSPKTGGNSYGYTF.

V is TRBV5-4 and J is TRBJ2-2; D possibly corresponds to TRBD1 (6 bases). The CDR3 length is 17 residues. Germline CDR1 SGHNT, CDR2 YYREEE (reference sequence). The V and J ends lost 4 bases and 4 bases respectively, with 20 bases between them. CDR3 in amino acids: CASSHRIGGASTGELFF. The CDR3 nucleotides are TGTGCCAGCAGCCACAGAATAGGGGGAGCGAGCACCGGGGAGCTGTTTTTT.

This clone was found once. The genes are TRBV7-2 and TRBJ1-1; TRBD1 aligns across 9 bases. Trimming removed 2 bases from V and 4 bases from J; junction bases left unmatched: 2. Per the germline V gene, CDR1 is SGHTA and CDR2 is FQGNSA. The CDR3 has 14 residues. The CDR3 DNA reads TGTGCCAGCAGCTTAAAACAGGGGGCCACTGAAGCTTTCTTT. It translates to CASSLKQGATEAFF.

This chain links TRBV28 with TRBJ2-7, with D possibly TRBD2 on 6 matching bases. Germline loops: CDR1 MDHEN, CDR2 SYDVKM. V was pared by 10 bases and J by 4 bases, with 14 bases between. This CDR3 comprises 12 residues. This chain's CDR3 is CATALGGYEQYF. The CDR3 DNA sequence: TGTGCCACCGCTTTGGGAGGATACGAGCAGTACTTC. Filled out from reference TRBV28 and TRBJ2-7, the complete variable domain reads DVKVTQSSRYLVKRTGEKVFLECVQDMDHENMFWYRQDPGLGLRLIYFSYDVKMKEKGDIPEGYSVSREKKERFSLILESASTNQTSMYLCATALGGYEQYFGPGTRLTVT.

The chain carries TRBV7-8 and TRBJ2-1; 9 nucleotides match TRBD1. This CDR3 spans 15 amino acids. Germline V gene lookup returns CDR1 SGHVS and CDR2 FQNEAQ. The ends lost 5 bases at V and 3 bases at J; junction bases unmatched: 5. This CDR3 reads CASSRRDRDYNEQFF. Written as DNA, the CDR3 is TGTGCCAGCAGCCGCCGGGACAGGGACTACAATGAGCAGTTCTTC. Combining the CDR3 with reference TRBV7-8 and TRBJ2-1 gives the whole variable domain GAGVSQSPRYKVAKRGQDVALRCDPISGHVSLFWYQQALGQGPEFLTYFQNEAQLDKSGLPSDRFFAERPEGSVSTLKIQRTQQEDSAVYLCASSRRDRDYNEQFFGPGTRLTVL.

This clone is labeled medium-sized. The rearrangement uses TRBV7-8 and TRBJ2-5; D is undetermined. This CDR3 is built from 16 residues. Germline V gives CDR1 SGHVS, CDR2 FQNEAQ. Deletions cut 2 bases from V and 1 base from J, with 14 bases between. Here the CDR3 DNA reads TGTGCCAGCAGCTTAATCTTCCGGAGATTCCAAGAGACCCAGTACTTC. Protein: CASSLIFRRFQETQYF. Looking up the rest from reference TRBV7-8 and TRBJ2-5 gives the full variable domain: GAGVSQSPRYKVAKRGQDVALRCDPISGHVSLFWYQQALGQGPEFLTYFQNEAQLDKSGLPSDRFFAERPEGSVSTLKIQRTQQEDSAVYLCASSLIFRRFQETQYFGPGTRLLVL.

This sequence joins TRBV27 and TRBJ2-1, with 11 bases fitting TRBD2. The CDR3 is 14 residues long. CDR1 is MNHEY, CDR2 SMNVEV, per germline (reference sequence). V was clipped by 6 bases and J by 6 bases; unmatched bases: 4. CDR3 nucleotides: TGTGCCAGCAGCGGGACTAGCGGAGCCAATGAGCAGTTCTTC. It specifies CASSGTSGANEQFF.

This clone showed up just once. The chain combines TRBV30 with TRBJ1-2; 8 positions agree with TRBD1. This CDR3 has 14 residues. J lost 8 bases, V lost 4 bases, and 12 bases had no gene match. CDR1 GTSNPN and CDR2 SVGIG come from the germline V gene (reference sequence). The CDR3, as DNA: TGTGCCTGGACCGGGACAGGACTTGCGTTGGGCTACACCTTC. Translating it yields CAWTGTGLALGYTF.

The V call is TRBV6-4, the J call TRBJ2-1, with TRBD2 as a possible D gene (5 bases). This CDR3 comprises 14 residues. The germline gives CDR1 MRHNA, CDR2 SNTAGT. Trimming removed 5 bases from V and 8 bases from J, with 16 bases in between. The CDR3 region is CASSSGRGGDEQFF. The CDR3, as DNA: TGTGCCAGCAGTTCGGGCCGCGGAGGCGATGAGCAGTTCTTC.

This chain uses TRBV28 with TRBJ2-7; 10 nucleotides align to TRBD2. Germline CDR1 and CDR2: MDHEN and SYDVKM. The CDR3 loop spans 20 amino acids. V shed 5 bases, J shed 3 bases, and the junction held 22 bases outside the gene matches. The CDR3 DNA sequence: TGTGCCAGCAGTCATGGGGGACAGCTAAGAGCGGGAGGGCCTAACTACGAGCAGTACTTC. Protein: CASSHGGQLRAGGPNYEQYF.

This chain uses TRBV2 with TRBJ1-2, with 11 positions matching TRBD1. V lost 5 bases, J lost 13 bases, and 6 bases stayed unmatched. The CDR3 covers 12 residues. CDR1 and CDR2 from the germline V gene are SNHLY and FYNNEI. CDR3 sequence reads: CASSSGQGAGTF. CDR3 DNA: TGTGCCAGCAGTTCTGGACAGGGGGCGGGCACCTTC.

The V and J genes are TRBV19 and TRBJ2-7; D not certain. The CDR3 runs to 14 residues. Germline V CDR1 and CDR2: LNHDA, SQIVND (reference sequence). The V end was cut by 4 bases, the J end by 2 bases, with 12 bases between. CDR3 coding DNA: TGTGCCAGTAGTAGTCAGTGGAGCGCCTACGAGCAGTACTTC. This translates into CASSSQWSAYEQYF. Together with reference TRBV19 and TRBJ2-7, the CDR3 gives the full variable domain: DGGITQSPKYLFRKEGQNVTLSCEQNLNHDAMYWYRQDPGQGLRLIYYSQIVNDFQKGDIAEGYSVSREKKESFPLTVTSAQKNPTAFYLCASSSQWSAYEQYFGPGTRLTVT.

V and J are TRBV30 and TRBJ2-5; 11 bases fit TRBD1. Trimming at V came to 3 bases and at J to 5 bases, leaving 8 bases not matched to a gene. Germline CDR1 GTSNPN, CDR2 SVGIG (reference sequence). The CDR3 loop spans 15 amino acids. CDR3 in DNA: TGTGCCTGGAGCCGGGGACAGGGGGGATCGGAGACCCAGTACTTC. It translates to CAWSRGQGGSETQYF.